One and the same sample provided the 27 T cell receptor beta chains below, sequenced in a study of blood T cell repertoires in COVID-19. Produced via immunoSEQ multiplex PCR; TCRdb's table is partial and in-frame only. The sample includes under 300,000 clones, roughly 80% of them seen just once. Sample: peripheral blood. These receptors all come from a woman aged 55-69 years with active or convalescent COVID-19.

Remarks on this clone: Distinct nucleotide sequences in the sample also encode this CDR3. The rearrangement uses TRBV20-1 and TRBJ1-2; D is unresolved. The V end was cut by 6 bases, the J end by 6 bases, with 8 bases between. Germline CDR1 DFQATT, CDR2 SNEGSKA (reference sequence). The CDR3 consists of 10 residues. The CDR3 loop is CSAGRDGYTF. In DNA form, the CDR3 reads TGCAGTGCAGGGAGGGATGGCTACACCTTC.

The V call is TRBV2, the J call TRBJ2-3; 7 positions match TRBD2. The CDR3 covers 14 residues. Germline CDR1 and CDR2: SNHLY and FYNNEI. Unmatched junction bases numbered 4, after V lost 6 bases and J lost 1 base. This CDR3 is CASSGGSGTDTQYF. In DNA form, the CDR3 reads TGTGCCAGCAGCGGGGGGTCGGGCACAGATACGCAGTATTTT. Combining the CDR3 with reference TRBV2 and TRBJ2-3 gives the whole variable domain EPEVTQTPSHQVTQMGQEVILRCVPISNHLYFYWYRQILGQKVEFLVSFYNNEISEKSEIFDDQFSVERPDGSNFTLKIRSTKLEDSAMYFCASSGGSGTDTQYFGPGTRLTVL.

The gene calls are TRBV6-5 and TRBJ2-1, with a possible D match to TRBD1 (6 bases). Trimming stripped 0 bases from V and 9 bases from J, with 15 bases between. The CDR3 loop spans 15 amino acids. Germline-derived CDR1 and CDR2 are MNHEY and SVGAGI. The CDR3 spells CASSYSYRERAEQFF. The CDR3 nucleotides read TGTGCCAGCAGTTACTCTTACAGGGAAAGAGCTGAGCAGTTCTTC.

In nucleotides, the CDR3 is TGTGCCAGCAGCGCCAGACTGAGCCGCAACAATGAGCAGTTCTTC. It specifies CASSARLSRNNEQFF. The chain couples TRBV9 to TRBJ2-1, with no clear D. The CDR3 has 15 amino acids. Germline lookup yields CDR1 SGDLS and CDR2 YYNGEE. Trimming took 3 bases from V and 5 from J, leaving 15 bases between them.

The chain employs TRBV2 and TRBJ2-7; D remains ambiguous. From germline, CDR1 is SNHLY and CDR2 FYNNEI. Trimming left V 6 bases short and J 6 bases short, with 9 bases between. The CDR3 spans 11 residues. The CDR3 loop reads CASSRTGEQYF. The DNA for the CDR3 is TGTGCCAGCAGCCGTACGGGCGAGCAGTACTTC.

This clone was counted ten times or more. CDR3 in DNA: TGTGCCAGCAGCGGACAGGGAGATAATTCACCCCTCCACTTT. Translation gives CASSGQGDNSPLHF. The chain recombines TRBV9 with TRBJ1-6, with TRBD1 identical over 7 bases. CDR3 size: 14 residues. Trimming removed 3 bases from V and 5 bases from J; junction bases left unmatched: 2. Germline CDR1 reads SGDLS; CDR2 reads YYNGEE. Based on the CDR3 plus reference TRBV9 and TRBJ1-6, the full variable domain is DSGVTQTPKHLITATGQRVTLRCSPRSGDLSVYWYQQSLDQGLQFLIQYYNGEERAKGNILERFSAQQFPDLHSELNLSSLELGDSALYFCASSGQGDNSPLHFGNGTRLTVT.

V and J are TRBV28 and TRBJ2-5; D remains unclear. V was clipped by 1 base and J by 4 bases, with 4 bases between them. The CDR3 consists of 12 residues. Germline CDR1 and CDR2: MDHEN and SYDVKM. For the CDR3, the DNA is TGTGCCAGCAGTTTATACGGAGAGACCCAGTACTTC. The encoded protein is CASSLYGETQYF.

V usage is TRBV3-1 (or the pseudogene TRBV3-2) and J usage is TRBJ1-2; D possibly corresponds to TRBD1 (5 bases). The CDR3 is 14 residues long. The V end lost 3 bases, the J end lost 4 bases, and 12 bases lay between the germline ends. From germline, CDR1 is LGHDT and CDR2 YNNKEL (reference sequence). The CDR3 is CASSQGQASYGYTF. Written as DNA, the CDR3 is TGTGCCAGCAGCCAGGGGCAGGCATCCTATGGCTACACCTTC.

The chain has TRBV7-9 and TRBJ1-1; 12 bases align to TRBD1. Looked up from germline, CDR1 is SEHNR and CDR2 is FQNEAQ (reference sequence). This CDR3 has 17 residues. The trim removed 2 bases at V and 5 bases at J, leaving 9 bases unmatched. CDR3 sequence: CASSLLAGTGGRTEAFF. The CDR3 DNA follows: TGTGCCAGCAGCTTATTAGCCGGGACAGGGGGCCGAACTGAAGCTTTCTTT.

A single count supports this clone. The chain couples TRBV23-1 to TRBJ2-4; D is unclear. TRBV23-1 carries the ORF label, with uncertain function. This CDR3 has 15 residues. Trimming cost V 4 bases and J 0 bases, with 10 bases left between them. CDR3 DNA sequence: TGCGCCAGCAGTCGCCCCAGGTTAGCCAAAAACATTCAGTACTTC. Its protein is CASSRPRLAKNIQYF.

This rearrangement joins TRBV5-4 to TRBJ1-2; possible D gene TRBD1, 5 bases. Germline values: CDR1 SGHNT, CDR2 YYREEE (reference sequence). The CDR3 has 16 residues. V was clipped by 2 bases and J by 5 bases, with 19 bases between them. CDR3 residues: CASSFLSGVPSYGYTF. As DNA, the CDR3 is TGTGCCAGCAGCTTCCTTTCGGGGGTCCCTTCTTATGGCTACACCTTC.

The chain has TRBV5-1 and TRBJ1-2; TRBD1 might be the D (6 bases). CDR1 and CDR2 (germline): SGHRS, YFSETQ. The V and J ends lost 4 bases and 3 bases respectively, with 19 bases between them. The CDR3 covers 16 residues. The CDR3 protein is CASSLVGGRGDYGYTF. CDR3 DNA: TGCGCCAGCAGCCTTGTCGGGGGGCGAGGTGACTATGGCTACACCTTC.

This sequence joins TRBV19 and TRBJ1-2; D perhaps matches TRBD1 (5 bases). The ends were cut back, 2 bases at V and 2 bases at J, with 9 bases in the middle. The V gene's germline CDR1 is LNHDA and CDR2 SQIVND (reference sequence). The CDR3 covers 14 residues. CDR3: CASSIMSGNYGYTF. The CDR3 region has the DNA TGTGCCAGTAGTATAATGTCAGGGAACTATGGCTACACCTTC.

This clone was seen only a few times. The chain links TRBV6-6 to TRBJ2-5; 7 positions match TRBD1. The ends lost 7 bases at V and 4 bases at J; junction bases unmatched: 12. Looked up from germline, CDR1 is MNHNY and CDR2 is SVGAGI (reference sequence). The CDR3 length is 15 residues. For the CDR3, the DNA is TGTGCCAGCACCGAGGGGGCGCGGTACAGAGAGACCCAGTACTTC. Its translation: CASTEGARYRETQYF.

V and J are TRBV3-1 (or the pseudogene TRBV3-2) and TRBJ2-1, with D uncertain. The V gene lost 1 base and the J gene lost 6 bases, with 10 bases spanning the gap. Germline V gene data show CDR1 as LGHDT and CDR2 as YNNKEL (reference sequence). The CDR3 totals 14 residues. CDR3 loop: CASSQVPPGNEQFF. DNA of the CDR3: TGTGCCAGCAGCCAAGTACCGCCGGGCAATGAGCAGTTCTTC.

The chain recombines TRBV5-5 with TRBJ2-7; D gene ambiguous. Trimming stripped 4 bases from V and 2 bases from J, with 13 bases between. The CDR3 spans 14 residues. Germline V gives CDR1 SGHKS, CDR2 YYEKEE (reference sequence). CDR3 loop: CASSPTTTTYEQYF. The CDR3 nucleotides are TGTGCCAGCAGCCCGACAACGACAACCTACGAGCAGTACTTC.

The V gene is TRBV2, the J gene TRBJ2-5, with 11 bases lining up with TRBD1. The CDR3 runs 14 residues. The germline CDR1 and CDR2 sequences are SNHLY and FYNNEI. V lost 9 bases and J lost 5; bases outside the gene matches: 8. CDR3 protein: CASWAGQGVETQYF. CDR3 bases: TGTGCCAGTTGGGCGGGACAGGGGGTTGAGACCCAGTACTTC. Based on the CDR3 plus reference TRBV2 and TRBJ2-5, the full variable domain is EPEVTQTPSHQVTQMGQEVILRCVPISNHLYFYWYRQILGQKVEFLVSFYNNEISEKSEIFDDQFSVERPDGSNFTLKIRSTKLEDSAMYFCASWAGQGVETQYFGPGTRLLVL.

The CDR3 nucleotides read TGTGCCATCAGTGCGACAGAGACCTTCCAAGAGACCCAGTACTTC. It specifies CAISATETFQETQYF. The chain combines TRBV10-3 with TRBJ2-5; D possibly corresponds to TRBD1 (5 bases). The V end lost 4 bases, the J end lost 1 base, and 13 bases lay between the germline ends. The CDR3 sequence is 15 residues long. Germline CDR1 ENHRY, CDR2 SYGVKD.

The rearrangement joins TRBV5-4 to TRBJ2-3; 11 bases align to TRBD2. The germline V gene has CDR1 SGHNT and CDR2 YYREEE (reference sequence). CDR3 length equals 18 residues. Trimming at V came to 3 bases and at J to 1 base, leaving 10 bases not matched to a gene. CDR3 region: CASSSDSGGARGTDTQYF. In DNA, the CDR3 is TGTGCCAGCAGCTCTGATAGCGGGGGGGCTAGGGGCACAGATACGCAGTATTTT.

The chain recombines TRBV7-9 with TRBJ1-2; no clear D. Trimming cost V 1 base and J 0 bases, with 9 bases left between them. The CDR3 consists of 15 residues. The V gene's germline CDR1 is SEHNR and CDR2 FQNEAQ (reference sequence). The DNA of the CDR3 is TGTGCCAGCAGCTTAGAAGTAGTGACTAACTATGGCTACACCTTC. Its protein is CASSLEVVTNYGYTF.

The CDR3 protein is CASSLSGGLVVDTQYF. The CDR3 coding sequence is TGTGCCAGCAGCCTTAGCGGGGGCCTCGTGGTAGATACGCAGTATTTT. This rearrangement joins TRBV7-9 to TRBJ2-3; TRBD2 agrees at 9 bases. With V trimmed by 5 bases and J by 5 bases, 11 bases remained unmatched. Per the germline V gene, CDR1 is SEHNR and CDR2 is FQNEAQ (reference sequence). The CDR3 length is 16 residues.

V gene TRBV10-2 combines with J gene TRBJ2-2; 12 bases align to TRBD2. This CDR3 has 17 amino acids. Trimming cost V 7 bases and J 5 bases; bases outside gene matches: 11. CDR1 and CDR2 from the germline V gene are WSHSY and SAAADI. The CDR3 here is CASTLAGGPMFTGELFF. CDR3 DNA: TGCGCCAGCACGCTAGCGGGGGGGCCTATGTTTACCGGGGAGCTGTTTTTT.

The chain has TRBV10-3 and TRBJ1-4; D is possibly TRBD1 (5 bases). V was clipped by 10 bases and J by 5 bases, with 14 bases between them. The V gene's germline CDR1 is ENHRY and CDR2 SYGVKD. The length of the CDR3 is 13 residues. In nucleotides, the CDR3 is TGTGCCACCTCGGCGGGGGAGAATGAAAAACTGTTTTTT. Protein product: CATSAGENEKLFF.

The table lists this clone with a few counts. This sequence joins TRBV27 and TRBJ1-6; D unclear. V gave up 5 bases and J gave up 9 bases, with 32 bases separating them. The CDR3 extends over 20 amino acids. Germline-derived CDR1 and CDR2 are MNHEY and SMNVEV (reference sequence). CDR3 coding DNA: TGTGCCAGCAGTCTGGCCCCCTATCCCGATGTGGGCAGCTTATCTTCACCCCTCCACTTT. Amino acid sequence: CASSLAPYPDVGSLSSPLHF.

J is TRBJ2-2 and V is TRBV7-9, with TRBD1 matching over 11 bases. Germline V gene data show CDR1 as SEHNR and CDR2 as FQNEAQ (reference sequence). The CDR3 runs 16 residues. V shed 4 bases and J 6 bases; nucleotides not matched to a gene: 7. The CDR3: CASSYTGTGGAGELFF. The CDR3 DNA follows: TGTGCCAGCAGCTACACCGGGACAGGGGGGGCCGGGGAGCTGTTTTTT.

The chain links TRBV7-2 to TRBJ2-7; tentatively, D is TRBD1 (7 bases). The germline V and J ends were trimmed by 1 base and 2 bases, with 15 bases remaining between them. The CDR3 covers 16 residues. CDR1 is SGHTA, CDR2 FQGNSA, per germline. The CDR3 bases are TGTGCCAGCAGCTTAGAAGGGGGCGGGGTACCCTACGAGCAGTACTTC. Protein sequence: CASSLEGGGVPYEQYF.

DNA for the CDR3: TGCGCCAGCGGCTTGAGGTGGGATACGCAGTATTTT. Protein product: CASGLRWDTQYF. The chain recombines TRBV10-2 with TRBJ2-3, with unresolved D. Trimming removed 8 bases at V and 6 bases at J, with 12 bases between. CDR1 and CDR2 from the germline V gene are WSHSY and SAAADI. This CDR3 is 12 amino acids long.